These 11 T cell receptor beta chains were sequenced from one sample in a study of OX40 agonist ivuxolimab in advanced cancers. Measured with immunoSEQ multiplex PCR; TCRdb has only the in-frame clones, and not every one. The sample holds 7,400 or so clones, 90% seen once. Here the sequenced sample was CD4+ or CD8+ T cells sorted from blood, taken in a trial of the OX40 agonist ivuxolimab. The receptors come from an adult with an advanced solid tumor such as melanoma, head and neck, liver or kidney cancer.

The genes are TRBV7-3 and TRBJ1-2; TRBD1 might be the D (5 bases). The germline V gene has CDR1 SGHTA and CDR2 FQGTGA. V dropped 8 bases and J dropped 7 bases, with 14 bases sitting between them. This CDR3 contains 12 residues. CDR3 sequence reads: CASGVAGSGYTF. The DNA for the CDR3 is TGTGCCAGCGGGGTGGCAGGGTCTGGCTACACCTTC.

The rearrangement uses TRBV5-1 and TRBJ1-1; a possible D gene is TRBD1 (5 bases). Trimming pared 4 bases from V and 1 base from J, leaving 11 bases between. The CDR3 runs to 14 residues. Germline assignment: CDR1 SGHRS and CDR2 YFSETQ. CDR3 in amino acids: CASSAGHSNTEAFF. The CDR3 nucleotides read TGCGCCAGCAGCGCCGGACATTCGAACACTGAAGCTTTCTTT.

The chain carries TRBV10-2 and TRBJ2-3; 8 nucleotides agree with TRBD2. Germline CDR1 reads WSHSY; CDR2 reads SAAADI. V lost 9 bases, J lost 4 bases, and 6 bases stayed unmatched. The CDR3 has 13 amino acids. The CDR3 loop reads CARSSGSADTQYF. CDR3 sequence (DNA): TGCGCCAGATCTAGCGGGTCCGCAGATACGCAGTATTTT.

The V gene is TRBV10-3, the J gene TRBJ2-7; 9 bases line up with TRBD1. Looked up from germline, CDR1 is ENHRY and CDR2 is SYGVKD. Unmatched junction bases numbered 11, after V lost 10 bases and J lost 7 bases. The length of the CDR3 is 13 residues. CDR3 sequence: CATDRDRDEEQYF. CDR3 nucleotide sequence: TGTGCCACCGACCGGGACAGGGACGAGGAGCAGTACTTC.

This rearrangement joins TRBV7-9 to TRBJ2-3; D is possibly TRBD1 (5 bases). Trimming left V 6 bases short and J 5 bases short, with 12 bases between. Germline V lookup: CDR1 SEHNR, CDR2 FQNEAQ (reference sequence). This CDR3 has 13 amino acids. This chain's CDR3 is CASRPQGRDTQYF. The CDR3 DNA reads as TGTGCCAGCAGACCGCAGGGTAGAGATACGCAGTATTTT. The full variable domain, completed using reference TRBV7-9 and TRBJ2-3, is DTGVSQNPRHKITKRGQNVTFRCDPISEHNRLYWYRQTLGQGPEFLTYFQNEAQLEKSRLLSDRFSAERPKGSFSTLEIQRTEQGDSAMYLCASRPQGRDTQYFGPGTRLTVL.

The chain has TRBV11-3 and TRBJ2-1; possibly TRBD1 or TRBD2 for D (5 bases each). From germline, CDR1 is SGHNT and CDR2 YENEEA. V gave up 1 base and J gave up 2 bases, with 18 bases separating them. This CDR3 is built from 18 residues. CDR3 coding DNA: TGTGCCAGCAGCTTAGTGAGATTAGCAGGGAGTGCCTACAATGAGCAGTTCTTC. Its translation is CASSLVRLAGSAYNEQFF.

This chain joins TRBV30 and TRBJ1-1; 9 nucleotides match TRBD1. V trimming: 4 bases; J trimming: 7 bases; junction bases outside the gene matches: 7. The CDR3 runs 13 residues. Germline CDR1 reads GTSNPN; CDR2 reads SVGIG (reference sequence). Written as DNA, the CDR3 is TGTGCCTGGATCTTACAGGGGGCTAATGAAGCTTTCTTT. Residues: CAWILQGANEAFF.

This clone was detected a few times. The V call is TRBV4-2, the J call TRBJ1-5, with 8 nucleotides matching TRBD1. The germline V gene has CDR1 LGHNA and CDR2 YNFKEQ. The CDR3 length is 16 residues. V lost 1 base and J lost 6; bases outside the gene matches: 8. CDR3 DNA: TGTGCCAGCAGCCAAGTTCCCGGACAGGGAGGTCAGCCCCAGCATTTT. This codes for CASSQVPGQGGQPQHF.

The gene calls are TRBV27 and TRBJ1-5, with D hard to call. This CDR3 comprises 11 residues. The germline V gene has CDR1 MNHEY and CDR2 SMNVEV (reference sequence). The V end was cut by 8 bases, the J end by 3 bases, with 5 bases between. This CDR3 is CASGSNQPQHF. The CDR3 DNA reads TGTGCCAGCGGATCCAATCAGCCCCAGCATTTT.

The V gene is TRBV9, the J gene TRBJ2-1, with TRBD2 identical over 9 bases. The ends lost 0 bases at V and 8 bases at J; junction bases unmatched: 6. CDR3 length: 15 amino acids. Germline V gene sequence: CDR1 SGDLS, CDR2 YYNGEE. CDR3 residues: CASSVGGGASDEQFF. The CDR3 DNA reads TGTGCCAGCAGCGTAGGCGGGGGGGCGAGTGATGAGCAGTTCTTC. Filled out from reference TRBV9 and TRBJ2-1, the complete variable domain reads DSGVTQTPKHLITATGQRVTLRCSPRSGDLSVYWYQQSLDQGLQFLIQYYNGEERAKGNILERFSAQQFPDLHSELNLSSLELGDSALYFCASSVGGGASDEQFFGPGTRLTVL.

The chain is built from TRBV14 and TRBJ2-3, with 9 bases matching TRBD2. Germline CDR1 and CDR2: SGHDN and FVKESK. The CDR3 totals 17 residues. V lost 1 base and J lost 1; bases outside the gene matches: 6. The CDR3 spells CASSQVAGEKGTDTQYF. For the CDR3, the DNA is TGTGCCAGCAGCCAAGTAGCGGGAGAAAAGGGCACAGATACGCAGTATTTT.